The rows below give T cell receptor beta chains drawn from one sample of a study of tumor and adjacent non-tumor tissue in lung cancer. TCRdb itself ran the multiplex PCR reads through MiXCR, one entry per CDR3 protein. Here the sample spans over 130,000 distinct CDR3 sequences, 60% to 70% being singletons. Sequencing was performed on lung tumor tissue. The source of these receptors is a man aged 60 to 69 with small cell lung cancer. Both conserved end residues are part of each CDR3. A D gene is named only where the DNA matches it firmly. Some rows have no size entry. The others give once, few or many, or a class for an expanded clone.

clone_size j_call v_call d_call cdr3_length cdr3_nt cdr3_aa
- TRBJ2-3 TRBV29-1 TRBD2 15 TGCAGCGTAAGCGGGAGGACCCTCTCCACAGATAGGCAGTATTTT CSVSGRTLSTDRQYF
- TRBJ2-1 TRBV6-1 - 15 TGTGCCAGCAGTGAAAGTTTTGGCGGAGGGGATGAGCAGTTCTTC CASSESFGGGDEQFF
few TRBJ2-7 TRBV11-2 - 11 TGTGCCAACAGCTCCGCCTACGAACAGTACTTC CANSSAYEQYF
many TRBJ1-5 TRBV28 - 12 TGTGCCAGCAGAAGACCCAATCAGCCCCAGCATTTT CASRRPNQPQHF
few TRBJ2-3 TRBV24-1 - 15 TGTGCCACCAGTGAGGCCCTCGGGTTTGGCGATACGCAGTATTTT CATSEALGFGDTQYF
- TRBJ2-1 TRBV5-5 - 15 TGTGCCAGTAGCTTGAAGGGGGGGTTTAATGATGAGCAGTTCTTC CASSLKGGFNDEQFF
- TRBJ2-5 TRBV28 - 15 TGTGCCAGGAGCTACGCGGACGAGGAACAAGAGACCCAGTACTTC CARSYADEEQETQYF
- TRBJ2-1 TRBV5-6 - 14 TGTGCCAGCAGCCGTCGAAAATATCACAATGAGCAATTCTTC CASSRRKYHNEQFF
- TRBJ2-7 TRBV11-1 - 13 TGTGCCAGCAGCTTACCTCCGCTGGACGAGCAGTACTTC CASSLPPLDEQYF
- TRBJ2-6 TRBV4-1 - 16 TGCGCCAGCAGCCATCGACTAGTTTCTGGGGCCAACGTCCTGACTTTC CASSHRLVSGANVLTF
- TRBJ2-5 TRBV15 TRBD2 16 TGTGCCACCAGCGAGGCCCCCCTAGCGGGACAAGAGACCCAGTACTTC CATSEAPLAGQETQYF
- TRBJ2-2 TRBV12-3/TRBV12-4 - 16 TGTACCAGCACCAATGAACTGGCAACGAACACCGGGGAGCTGTTTTTT CTSTNELATNTGELFF
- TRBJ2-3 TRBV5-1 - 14 TGCGCCAGCAGCCGGAGGGCTGGCACAGATACACAGTATTTT CASSRRAGTDTQYF
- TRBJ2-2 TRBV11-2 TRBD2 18 TGTGCCAGCAACGGGAGGGGCGGGAGGCCCCTGAACACCGGGGAGCTGTTTTTT CASNGRGGRPLNTGELFF
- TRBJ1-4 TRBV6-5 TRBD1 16 TGTGCCAGCAGTTTCGAAACCGGACAGGAGAATGAAAAACTGTTTTTT CASSFETGQENEKLFF
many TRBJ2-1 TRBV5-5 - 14 TGTGCCAGCAGCTTGGTGGCGACAACTAATGAGCAGTTCTTC CASSLVATTNEQFF
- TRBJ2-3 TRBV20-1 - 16 TGCAGTACTAGCCCCCTCAAAACGTGGGGGTTAGATACGCAGTATTTT CSTSPLKTWGLDTQYF
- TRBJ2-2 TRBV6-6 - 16 TGTGCCAGCTCACAGGGGCGGGACCCTAACACCTGGGAGCTGTTTTTT CASSQGRDPNTWELFF
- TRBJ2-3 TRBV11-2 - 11 TGTCCCAGCTGCTTAGAGGATACGCAGTATTTT CPSCLEDTQYF
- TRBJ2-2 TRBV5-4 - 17 TGTGCCAGCAGCTTGCAACCGGAACAGGGTAGCACCAGGGAGCTCTTTTTT CASSLQPEQGSTRELFF